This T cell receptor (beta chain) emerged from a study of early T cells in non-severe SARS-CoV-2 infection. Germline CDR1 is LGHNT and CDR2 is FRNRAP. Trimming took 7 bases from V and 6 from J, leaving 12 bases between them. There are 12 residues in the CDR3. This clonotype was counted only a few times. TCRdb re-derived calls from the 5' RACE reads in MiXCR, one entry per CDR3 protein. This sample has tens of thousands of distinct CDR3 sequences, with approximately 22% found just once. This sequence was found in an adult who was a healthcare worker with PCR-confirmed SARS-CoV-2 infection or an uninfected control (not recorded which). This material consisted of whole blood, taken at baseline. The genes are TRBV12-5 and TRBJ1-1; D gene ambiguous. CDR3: CASAHSTSEAFF. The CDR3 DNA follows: TGTGCTAGTGCGCACTCGACCTCTGAAGCTTTCTTT.